This section outlines one TCR beta chain sequence together with its context. Original analysis: Nucleated cell number was recorded as an estimate derived from reference gene primer amplification. Assay used: immunoSEQ multiplex PCR; TCRdb lists only in-frame clones, some missing. V, J and clone size were drawn from that table, and D and trimming were deduced from the DNA. The sample includes around 180,000 clones, approximately 87% of them seen just once. The data were obtained in a study of blood T cell repertoires in COVID-19. Study background: Material from acute and convalescent COVID-19 was sourced from the United States, Italy and Spain.

Material: peripheral blood. The TCR comes from a middle-aged man with active or convalescent COVID-19.

The CDR3 region is CASSQPTPSGGQETQYF. Here the CDR3 DNA reads TGTGCCAGCAGCCAACCCACCCCTTCAGGTGGCCAAGAGACCCAGTACTTC. The chain employs TRBV3-1 (or the pseudogene TRBV3-2) and TRBJ2-5; D is ambiguous. Trimming cost V 2 bases and J 1 base, with 17 bases left between them. The germline gives CDR1 LGHDT, CDR2 YNNKEL (reference sequence). This CDR3 comprises 17 residues.